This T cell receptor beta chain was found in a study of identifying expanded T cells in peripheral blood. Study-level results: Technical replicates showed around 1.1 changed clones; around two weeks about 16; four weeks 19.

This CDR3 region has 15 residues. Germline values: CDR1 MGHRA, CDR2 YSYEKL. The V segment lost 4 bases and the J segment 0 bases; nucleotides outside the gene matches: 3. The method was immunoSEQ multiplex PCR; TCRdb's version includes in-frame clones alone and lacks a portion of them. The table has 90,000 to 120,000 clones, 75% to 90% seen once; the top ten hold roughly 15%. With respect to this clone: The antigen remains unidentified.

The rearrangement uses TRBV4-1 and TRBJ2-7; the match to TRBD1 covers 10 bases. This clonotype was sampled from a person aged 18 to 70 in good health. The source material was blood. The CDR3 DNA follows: TGCGCCAGCAGCCGGGGACAGGGGCCCTCCTACGAGCAGTACTTC. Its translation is CASSRGQGPSYEQYF.